These 28 T cell receptor beta chains came from one sample sequenced in a study of cytomegalovirus exposure and HLA in healthy donors. Data came from immunoSEQ multiplex PCR; TCRdb stores just in-frame clones and leaves some out. Among about 190,000 clones listed, over 65% were seen once. Sample: PBMCs. The receptors originated from a man aged 18 to 30 in good health and CMV-seropositive.

This chain connects TRBV4-3 to TRBJ2-7; TRBD2 is a possible D gene (6 bases). The V gene's germline CDR1 is LGHNA and CDR2 YSLEER. Trimming removed 0 bases from V and 0 bases from J, with 12 bases in between. The length of the CDR3 is 16 residues. In nucleotides, the CDR3 is TGCGCCAGCAGCCAAGACCACCGGGACTTCTCCTACGAGCAGTACTTC. It yields the protein CASSQDHRDFSYEQYF.

This clone was detected once. The rearrangement uses TRBV6-1 and TRBJ2-3; 7 positions agree with TRBD1. J lost 0 bases, V lost 2 bases, and 8 bases had no gene match. The CDR3 length is 17 residues. Germline V CDR1 and CDR2: MNHNS, SASEGT. The CDR3 sequence is CASSESIGGISTDTQYF. The CDR3 bases are TGTGCCAGCAGTGAATCCATAGGGGGCATAAGCACAGATACGCAGTATTTT.

This chain joins TRBV7-8 and TRBJ2-7, with a weak D call TRBD1 (5 bases). Trimming took 3 bases from V and 3 from J, leaving 9 bases between them. Per the germline V gene, CDR1 is SGHVS and CDR2 is FQNEAQ. This CDR3 spans 13 amino acids. This CDR3 is CASSLVDSYEQYF. CDR3 coding DNA: TGTGCCAGCAGCTTGGTAGACAGCTACGAGCAGTACTTC.

The rearrangement uses TRBV6-5 and TRBJ2-1; possible D gene TRBD2, 7 bases. CDR3 length: 15 amino acids. V was trimmed by 5 bases and J by 7 bases, leaving 18 bases between them. Germline V gene data show CDR1 as MNHEY and CDR2 as SVGAGI. As DNA, the CDR3 is TGTGCCAGCAGTACCCGGGGCGGGGGCCGGAATGAGCAGTTCTTC. Protein sequence: CASSTRGGGRNEQFF.

The rearrangement uses TRBV13 and TRBJ2-7; D might be TRBD1 (6 bases). V lost 4 bases to trimming and J lost 1 base, with 20 bases between them. Germline V gene lookup returns CDR1 PRHDT and CDR2 FYEKMQ (reference sequence). This CDR3 comprises 17 residues. CDR3 protein: CASSSLDRDITSYEQYF. The CDR3 DNA reads as TGTGCCAGCAGCTCCTTAGACCGGGACATTACATCCTACGAGCAGTACTTC.

The chain employs TRBV9 and TRBJ2-3; 7 bases agree with TRBD2. The CDR3 contains 13 residues. Germline V lookup: CDR1 SGDLS, CDR2 YYNGEE. The V gene end was trimmed by 0 bases and the J gene end by 9 bases; junction bases not matched to a gene: 4. The CDR3 loop reads CASSVGGTTTQYF. In DNA form, the CDR3 reads TGTGCCAGCAGCGTAGGTGGGACTACCACGCAGTATTTT. The variable domain in full, with the rest retrieved from reference TRBV9 and TRBJ2-3, is DSGVTQTPKHLITATGQRVTLRCSPRSGDLSVYWYQQSLDQGLQFLIQYYNGEERAKGNILERFSAQQFPDLHSELNLSSLELGDSALYFCASSVGGTTTQYFGPGTRLTVL.

This chain links TRBV4-1 with TRBJ2-7; TRBD2 aligns across 8 bases. V lost 0 bases and J lost 3; bases outside the gene matches: 4. Germline V lookup: CDR1 MGHRA, CDR2 YSYEKL. The CDR3 has 15 amino acids. The CDR3: CASSQDLGTSYEQYF. CDR3 DNA sequence: TGCGCCAGCAGCCAAGATCTGGGGACTAGCTACGAGCAGTACTTC.

The V call is TRBV11-2, the J call TRBJ2-3; TRBD1 matches 7 bases. Germline CDR1 is SGHAT and CDR2 is FQNNGV. The CDR3 runs 16 residues. J was trimmed by 1 base and V by 5 bases; bases with no gene match: 9. In DNA form, the CDR3 reads TGTGCCAGCAGCCCTCGCAGGGGGTTCGGCACAGATACGCAGTATTTT. It translates to CASSPRRGFGTDTQYF.

On this clone: Other DNA sequences in the sample encode the same CDR3. The chain employs TRBV9 and TRBJ2-1, with 8 nucleotides matching TRBD2. This CDR3 spans 15 amino acids. Germline lookup yields CDR1 SGDLS and CDR2 YYNGEE. Germline trimming cut 4 bases from V and 0 bases from J; bases unmatched to any gene: 3. CDR3 amino acids: CASSTSGSSYNEQFF. The CDR3 DNA reads TGTGCCAGCAGCACTAGCGGCAGCTCCTACAATGAGCAGTTCTTC.

This chain joins TRBV2 and TRBJ2-7; TRBD2 agrees at 9 bases. The CDR3 contains 17 residues. CDR1 and CDR2 (germline): SNHLY, FYNNEI. V lost 0 bases to trimming and J lost 1 base; unmatched junction nucleotides: 7. CDR3 bases: TGTGCCAGCAGTGAAGCGCGGCTAGCGGGACTTTCCTACGAGCAGTACTTC. Residues: CASSEARLAGLSYEQYF.

The rearrangement joins TRBV15 to TRBJ2-7, with 7 bases identical to TRBD2. With V trimmed by 8 bases and J by 0 bases, 7 bases remained unmatched. Per the germline V gene, CDR1 is LNHNV and CDR2 is YYDKDF (reference sequence). The CDR3 covers 14 residues. The CDR3 loop is CATVAGGTSYEQYF. The DNA for the CDR3 is TGTGCCACCGTAGCGGGCGGTACCTCCTACGAGCAGTACTTC.

The rearrangement joins TRBV4-2 to TRBJ1-2; D not resolved. The length of the CDR3 is 15 residues. V was cut by 0 bases and J by 0 bases, with 8 bases left in between. Germline lookup yields CDR1 LGHNA and CDR2 YNFKEQ. In nucleotides, the CDR3 is TGTGCCAGCAGCCAAGATCCGGTGGCTAACTATGGCTACACCTTC. Amino acid sequence: CASSQDPVANYGYTF.

The chain is built from TRBV6-5 and TRBJ2-3, with TRBD2 identical over 14 bases. The CDR3 is 16 residues long. Germline V lookup: CDR1 MNHEY, CDR2 SVGAGI. The trim removed 3 bases at V and 8 bases at J, leaving 7 bases unmatched. This CDR3 reads CASSYPGLAGDGTQYF. The CDR3 DNA sequence: TGTGCCAGCAGTTATCCGGGACTAGCGGGAGATGGTACGCAGTATTTT.

The chain employs TRBV19 and TRBJ2-7, with D possibly matching TRBD2 (6 bases). V was cut by 4 bases and J by 3 bases, with 19 bases left in between. CDR3 length equals 16 residues. Germline CDR1 reads LNHDA; CDR2 reads SQIVND (reference sequence). The CDR3 DNA follows: TGTGCCAGTAGTACCGGTAGCGGAGGCTTATTCTACGAGCAGTACTTC. Protein product: CASSTGSGGLFYEQYF.

The CDR3 DNA follows: TGTGCCTGGCACGGACTAGCGGGAGGAGATACGCAGTATTTT. This encodes CAWHGLAGGDTQYF. The rearrangement links TRBV30 to TRBJ2-3, with TRBD2 matching over 14 bases. CDR1 is GTSNPN, CDR2 SVGIG, per germline (reference sequence). The J segment lost 5 bases and the V segment lost 5 bases, leaving 3 bases of the junction unmatched. CDR3 size: 14 residues. Combining the CDR3 with reference TRBV30 and TRBJ2-3 gives the whole variable domain SQTIHQWPATLVQPVGSPLSLECTVEGTSNPNLYWYRQAAGRGLQLLFYSVGIGQISSEVPQNLSASRPQDRQFILSSKKLLLSDSGFYLCAWHGLAGGDTQYFGPGTRLTVL.

This clone has only a few counts. The gene calls are TRBV7-5 and TRBJ2-1; TRBD2 is taken as the D call from the table, unchecked against the DNA. TRBV7-5 is marked as a pseudogene. CDR3 length: 15 amino acids. CDR3 protein: CVLDNSSGNYNEQFF. CDR3 nucleotides: TGTGTATTGGATAACTCTAGCGGGAACTACAATGAGCAGTTCTTC.

The rearrangement uses TRBV29-1 and TRBJ2-1; 13 bases fit TRBD2. The CDR3 is 18 residues long. Looked up from germline, CDR1 is SQVTM and CDR2 is ANQGSEA. J was trimmed by 4 bases and V by 6 bases; bases with no gene match: 15. CDR3 sequence (DNA): TGCAGCGTGAAAGCCGGGACTAGCGGGATGTCCCAGTACAATGAGCAGTTCTTC. Translated, it gives CSVKAGTSGMSQYNEQFF.

The J gene is TRBJ2-3, the V gene TRBV6-4, with TRBD1 as a possible D gene (5 bases). Germline CDR1 MRHNA, CDR2 SNTAGT. V was pared by 5 bases and J by 1 base, with 10 bases between. The CDR3 length is 14 residues. The CDR3 loop reads CASSPQGGTDTQYF. The CDR3, as DNA: TGTGCCAGCAGTCCCCAGGGCGGCACAGATACGCAGTATTTT.

The J gene is TRBJ2-1, the V gene TRBV6-1; 11 positions agree with TRBD2. Trimming at V came to 0 bases and at J to 9 bases, leaving 4 bases not matched to a gene. CDR1 is MNHNS, CDR2 SASEGT, per germline. The CDR3 totals 15 residues. CDR3: CASSEALAGGIEQFF. The CDR3 DNA reads TGTGCCAGCAGTGAAGCCCTAGCGGGAGGAATTGAGCAGTTCTTC.

The rearrangement joins TRBV5-6 to TRBJ1-1; 7 bases map to TRBD1. This CDR3 has 13 residues. V was pared by 4 bases and J by 11 bases, with 11 bases of the junction left unmatched. Germline V gives CDR1 SGHDT, CDR2 YYEEEE. The CDR3 sequence is CASSGRQGASAFF. CDR3 DNA: TGTGCCAGCAGCGGGAGACAGGGCGCCAGCGCTTTCTTT. Supplemented by reference TRBV5-6 and TRBJ1-1, the full variable domain reads DAGVTQSPTHLIKTRGQQVTLRCSPKSGHDTVSWYQQALGQGPQFIFQYYEEEERQRGNFPDRFSGHQFPNYSSELNVNALLLGDSALYLCASSGRQGASAFFGQGTRLTVV.

The chain couples TRBV29-1 to TRBJ1-1; 8 nucleotides agree with TRBD1. V lost 6 bases, J lost 3 bases, and 12 bases stayed unmatched. Germline-derived CDR1 and CDR2 are SQVTM and ANQGSEA. The CDR3 covers 15 residues. The CDR3 loop reads CSVDRVFRYDTEAFF. Here the CDR3 DNA reads TGCAGCGTGGACAGGGTGTTTAGGTACGACACTGAAGCTTTCTTT.

This clone has only one observation. The chain employs TRBV5-6 and TRBJ1-2; 9 bases agree with TRBD1. Per the germline V gene, CDR1 is SGHDT and CDR2 is YYEEEE. V trimming: 4 bases; J trimming: 8 bases; junction bases outside the gene matches: 6. The CDR3 has 13 residues. This CDR3 is CASSTGTGNGYTF. The CDR3 DNA sequence: TGTGCCAGCAGCACCGGGACAGGGAACGGCTACACCTTC. The complete variable domain, with remaining parts taken from reference TRBV5-6 and TRBJ1-2, reads DAGVTQSPTHLIKTRGQQVTLRCSPKSGHDTVSWYQQALGQGPQFIFQYYEEEERQRGNFPDRFSGHQFPNYSSELNVNALLLGDSALYLCASSTGTGNGYTFGSGTRLTVV.

This clone was observed a few times. The CDR3 reads CASSPFDRGEEKLFF. The CDR3 DNA sequence: TGTGCCAGCAGCCCGTTCGACAGGGGAGAGGAAAAACTGTTTTTT. This rearrangement joins TRBV7-8 to TRBJ1-4; 8 bases line up with TRBD1. The length of the CDR3 is 15 residues. The germline gives CDR1 SGHVS, CDR2 FQNEAQ. V lost 5 bases to trimming and J lost 8 bases; unmatched junction nucleotides: 10.

This chain joins TRBV7-2 and TRBJ2-1, with 11 bases lining up with TRBD2. The CDR3 runs to 15 residues. V was pared by 3 bases and J by 8 bases, with 6 bases of the junction left unmatched. The V gene's germline CDR1 is SGHTA and CDR2 FQGNSA. The CDR3 sequence: CASSFPSGRTYEQFF. The CDR3 DNA is TGTGCCAGCAGCTTCCCTAGCGGGAGGACGTATGAGCAGTTCTTC.

The V and J genes are TRBV7-8 and TRBJ1-1, with D uncertain. Trimming took 0 bases from V and 1 from J, leaving 12 bases between them. CDR3 size: 16 residues. Germline CDR1 and CDR2: SGHVS and FQNEAQ. The CDR3 sequence is CASSLAGSRWNTEAFF. CDR3 sequence (DNA): TGTGCCAGCAGCTTAGCAGGGAGTCGATGGAACACTGAAGCTTTCTTT.

The chain couples TRBV2 to TRBJ2-5; the D is unclear. CDR3 length: 14 amino acids. Germline values: CDR1 SNHLY, CDR2 FYNNEI. V shed 6 bases and J shed 1 base, with 12 bases lying between them. The CDR3 here is CASSPSRVQETQYF. The CDR3 region has the DNA TGTGCCAGCAGCCCATCCCGGGTCCAAGAGACCCAGTACTTC.

This chain's CDR3 is CASSQVLTLNEKLFF. The CDR3 bases are TGCGCCAGCAGCCAAGTTTTAACTTTAAATGAAAAACTGTTTTTT. J is TRBJ1-4 and V is TRBV4-1; no reliable D call. Germline V CDR1 and CDR2: MGHRA, YSYEKL. Trimming took 1 base from V and 5 from J, leaving 11 bases between them. The CDR3 totals 15 residues.

The CDR3 nucleotides are TGTGCCAGCAGGACAGCGAACCAAGAGACCCAGTACTTC. Translating gives CASRTANQETQYF. The chain carries TRBV2 and TRBJ2-5, with a tentative D call TRBD1 (5 bases). The germline V gene encodes CDR1 SNHLY and CDR2 FYNNEI. CDR3 length: 13 residues. V lost 6 bases to trimming and J lost 0 bases, with 8 bases between them.